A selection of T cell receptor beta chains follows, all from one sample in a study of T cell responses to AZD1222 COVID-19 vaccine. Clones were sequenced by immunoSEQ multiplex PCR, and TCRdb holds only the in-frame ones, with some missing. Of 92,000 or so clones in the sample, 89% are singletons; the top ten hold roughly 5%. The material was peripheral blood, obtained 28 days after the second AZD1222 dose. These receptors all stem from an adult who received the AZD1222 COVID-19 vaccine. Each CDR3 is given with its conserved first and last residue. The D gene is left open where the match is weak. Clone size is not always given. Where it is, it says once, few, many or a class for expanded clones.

CDR3 protein: CASTESLAGGGQFF; CDR3 DNA: TGTGCCAGCACAGAATCACTAGCGGGGGGTGGGCAGTTCTTC; J gene: TRBJ2-1; V gene: TRBV11-3; clone size: .; D gene: TRBD2
CDR3 protein: CASSLALQGALGYTF; CDR3 DNA: TGTGCCAGCAGCTTAGCGTTGCAGGGGGCGCTTGGCTACACCTTC; J gene: TRBJ1-2; V gene: TRBV7-9; clone size: .; D gene: TRBD1
CDR3 protein: CASSLSETGLYGYTF; CDR3 DNA: TGTGCCAGCAGCTTATCCGAGACAGGGCTCTATGGCTACACCTTC; J gene: TRBJ1-2; V gene: TRBV7-9; clone size: .; D gene: TRBD1
CDR3 protein: CASSPGQGYEQYF; CDR3 DNA: TGTGCCAGCAGCCCGGGACAGGGGTACGAGCAGTACTTC; J gene: TRBJ2-7; V gene: TRBV25-1; clone size: .; D gene: TRBD1
CDR3 protein: CASNNLDTQYF; CDR3 DNA: TGTGCCAGTAACAATCTGGATACGCAGTATTTT; J gene: TRBJ2-3; V gene: TRBV19; clone size: .; D gene: .
CDR3 protein: CASSPPGLAGDEQYF; CDR3 DNA: TGTGCCAGCAGCCCTCCGGGACTAGCGGGGGATGAGCAGTACTTC; J gene: TRBJ2-7; V gene: TRBV7-2; clone size: .; D gene: TRBD2
CDR3 protein: CASSFSGTGSEKLFF; CDR3 DNA: TGTGCCAGCAGTTTTTCGGGGACAGGGAGCGAAAAACTGTTTTTT; J gene: TRBJ1-4; V gene: TRBV28; clone size: .; D gene: TRBD1
CDR3 protein: CASRPTGGLNQPQHF; CDR3 DNA: TGTGCCAGCAGGCCCACAGGGGGCCTCAATCAGCCCCAGCATTTT; J gene: TRBJ1-5; V gene: TRBV28; clone size: few; D gene: TRBD1
CDR3 protein: CASSSGQGDTGELFF; CDR3 DNA: TGCGCCAGCAGCTCGGGACAGGGGGACACCGGGGAGCTGTTTTTT; J gene: TRBJ2-2; V gene: TRBV5-1; clone size: .; D gene: TRBD1
CDR3 protein: CASAVAGGNWDTGELFF; CDR3 DNA: TGTGCCAGTGCAGTAGCGGGGGGTAATTGGGACACCGGGGAGCTGTTTTTT; J gene: TRBJ2-2; V gene: TRBV2; clone size: .; D gene: TRBD2
CDR3 protein: CASSQGLGQPQHF; CDR3 DNA: TGTGCCAGCAGCCAAGGGCTGGGGCAGCCCCAGCATTTT; J gene: TRBJ1-5; V gene: TRBV14; clone size: .; D gene: .
CDR3 protein: CASSTQGGLWETQYF; CDR3 DNA: TGTGCCAGCAGTACCCAAGGGGGGCTTTGGGAGACCCAGTACTTC; J gene: TRBJ2-5; V gene: TRBV6-2/TRBV6-3; clone size: .; D gene: .
CDR3 protein: CASSDLARGLLNTEAFF; CDR3 DNA: TGTGCCAGCAGTGACTTAGCCAGGGGGCTCTTGAACACTGAAGCTTTCTTT; J gene: TRBJ1-1; V gene: TRBV27; clone size: .; D gene: TRBD1
CDR3 protein: CASSFAAVTTYEQYF; CDR3 DNA: TGCGCCAGCAGCTTTGCGGCAGTAACCACCTACGAGCAGTACTTC; J gene: TRBJ2-7; V gene: TRBV5-1; clone size: .; D gene: .
CDR3 protein: CASSEPRISTKGAKNIQYF; CDR3 DNA: TGTGCCAGCAGTGAACCCCGTATTTCGACAAAAGGTGCCAAAAACATTCAGTACTTC; J gene: TRBJ2-4; V gene: TRBV6-1; clone size: .; D gene: .
CDR3 protein: CASSWGQGAREQYF; CDR3 DNA: TGTGCCAGCAGCTGGGGACAGGGGGCGCGGGAGCAGTACTTC; J gene: TRBJ2-7; V gene: TRBV5-6; clone size: once; D gene: TRBD1
CDR3 protein: CASSFRRGRVDHTGELFF; CDR3 DNA: TGTGCCAGCAGTTTCCGCAGGGGACGAGTCGATCACACCGGGGAGCTGTTTTTT; J gene: TRBJ2-2; V gene: TRBV27; clone size: .; D gene: .
CDR3 protein: CASSLASPSTDTQYF; CDR3 DNA: TGTGCCAGCAGCTTAGCTTCGCCGAGCACAGATACGCAGTATTTT; J gene: TRBJ2-3; V gene: TRBV7-2; clone size: .; D gene: .
CDR3 protein: CASSERTATSTDTQYF; CDR3 DNA: TGCGCCAGCAGTGAGCGAACAGCCACTAGCACAGATACGCAGTATTTT; J gene: TRBJ2-3; V gene: TRBV10-2; clone size: .; D gene: .
CDR3 protein: CASSSPPGTVNTGELFF; CDR3 DNA: TGTGCCAGCAGTTCCCCACCGGGGACTGTGAACACCGGGGAGCTGTTTTTT; J gene: TRBJ2-2; V gene: TRBV27; clone size: .; D gene: .
CDR3 protein: CASRTPRGSGNTIYF; CDR3 DNA: TGTGCCAGCAGGACCCCCAGGGGCTCTGGAAACACCATATATTTT; J gene: TRBJ1-3; V gene: TRBV6-5; clone size: .; D gene: .
CDR3 protein: CASSRNGQTYTEAFF; CDR3 DNA: TGCGCCAGCAGCCGAAACGGACAGACCTACACTGAAGCTTTCTTT; J gene: TRBJ1-1; V gene: TRBV4-1; clone size: .; D gene: .
CDR3 protein: CASSAGTADNSPLHF; CDR3 DNA: TGCGCCAGCAGCGCCGGGACAGCTGATAATTCACCCCTCCACTTT; J gene: TRBJ1-6; V gene: TRBV5-1; clone size: .; D gene: TRBD1
CDR3 protein: CASSLQLNSPLHF; CDR3 DNA: TGTGCCAGCAGCTTACAGCTTAATTCACCCCTCCACTTT; J gene: TRBJ1-6; V gene: TRBV7-7; clone size: .; D gene: .
CDR3 protein: CASSPMGDGGGAFF; CDR3 DNA: TGTGCCAGCAGCCCTATGGGGGACGGTGGCGGCGCTTTCTTT; J gene: TRBJ1-1; V gene: TRBV7-3; clone size: .; D gene: .
CDR3 protein: CASSVDEGRPSTDTQYF; CDR3 DNA: TGTGCCAGCAGCGTAGACGAGGGTAGACCTAGCACAGATACGCAGTATTTT; J gene: TRBJ2-3; V gene: TRBV9; clone size: .; D gene: .
CDR3 protein: CASSPPGQGNQPQHF; CDR3 DNA: TGTGCCAGCTCACCGCCGGGACAGGGAAATCAGCCCCAGCATTTT; J gene: TRBJ1-5; V gene: TRBV18; clone size: .; D gene: TRBD1
CDR3 protein: CASSDLRNTEAFF; CDR3 DNA: TGTGCCAGCAGTGACCTTCGGAACACTGAAGCTTTCTTT; J gene: TRBJ1-1; V gene: TRBV27; clone size: .; D gene: .
CDR3 protein: CASSIRTRDNEQFF; CDR3 DNA: TGTGCCAGTAGTATAAGGACAAGAGACAATGAGCAGTTCTTC; J gene: TRBJ2-1; V gene: TRBV19; clone size: few; D gene: .
CDR3 protein: CASSFSGGYTF; CDR3 DNA: TGTGCCAGCAGTTTCTCGGGTGGCTACACCTTC; J gene: TRBJ1-2; V gene: TRBV6-1; clone size: .; D gene: .
CDR3 protein: CASSPRTGGNTGELFF; CDR3 DNA: TGCGCCAGCAGCCCCCGGACAGGGGGCAACACCGGGGAGCTGTTTTTT; J gene: TRBJ2-2; V gene: TRBV5-1; clone size: .; D gene: TRBD1
CDR3 protein: CASSFTMNTEAFF; CDR3 DNA: TGTGCCAGCAGCTTCACCATGAACACTGAAGCTTTCTTT; J gene: TRBJ1-1; V gene: TRBV7-2; clone size: once; D gene: .
CDR3 protein: CASSQANIPTKKNTEAFF; CDR3 DNA: TGTGCCAGCAGCCAAGCCAACATCCCCACAAAAAAGAACACTGAAGCTTTCTTT; J gene: TRBJ1-1; V gene: TRBV4-2; clone size: .; D gene: .
CDR3 protein: CASSRRALSNQPQHF; CDR3 DNA: TGTGCCAGCAGCCGCAGGGCCCTTAGCAATCAGCCCCAGCATTTT; J gene: TRBJ1-5; V gene: TRBV28; clone size: .; D gene: .
CDR3 protein: CASSHYRIDRNTEAFF; CDR3 DNA: TGTGCCAGCAGCCACTACCGAATCGACAGGAACACTGAAGCTTTCTTT; J gene: TRBJ1-1; V gene: TRBV7-8; clone size: .; D gene: .
CDR3 protein: CAYGQGLNYGYTF; CDR3 DNA: TGTGCGTATGGGCAGGGTCTTAACTATGGCTACACCTTC; J gene: TRBJ1-2; V gene: TRBV30; clone size: .; D gene: .
CDR3 protein: CASTKGGLENTEAFF; CDR3 DNA: TGTGCCAGTACCAAAGGAGGGTTGGAGAACACTGAAGCTTTCTTT; J gene: TRBJ1-1; V gene: TRBV19; clone size: .; D gene: .
CDR3 protein: CASSWIVHELNYGYTF; CDR3 DNA: TGTGCCAGCAGCTGGATAGTACACGAACTAAACTATGGCTACACCTTC; J gene: TRBJ1-2; V gene: TRBV5-6; clone size: .; D gene: .